The 10 T cell receptor beta chains presented below share a single source sample, sequenced in a study of blood T cells in healthy people across ages. Next came a second PCR, run for roughly 6 to 11 cycles, which used a sample-barcoded 5' primer along with a J-beta primer mix. From the 5' RACE reads, TCRdb called clonotypes with MiXCR, one entry per CDR3 protein. The sample gives hundreds of thousands of distinct CDR3 sequences, 25% of which show up once; more than 8% is in the top ten. These data are also associated with another study on T cells of mothers and their children.

The sequenced sample was blood. The origin of the receptors is a boy younger than 18 in good health.

The chain recombines TRBV28 with TRBJ2-7; D is ambiguous. This CDR3 is built from 14 residues. Germline assignment: CDR1 MDHEN and CDR2 SYDVKM. The ends were cut back, 3 bases at V and 4 bases at J, with 13 bases in the middle. Here the CDR3 DNA reads TGTGCCAGCAGTTTCGGTGCCCCGCAGTACGAGCAGTACTTC. This encodes CASSFGAPQYEQYF.

The V gene is TRBV4-3, the J gene TRBJ2-7; a possible D gene is TRBD2 (5 bases). V dropped 0 bases and J dropped 9 bases, with 15 bases sitting between them. This CDR3 region has 14 residues. Germline V gene lookup returns CDR1 LGHNA and CDR2 YSLEER. As DNA, the CDR3 is TGCGCCAGCAGCCAAGATCGCGGAGGTTTTTCGCAGTACTTC. Its translation is CASSQDRGGFSQYF.

This clonotype was picked up a small number of times. The rearrangement uses TRBV20-1 and TRBJ2-1, with D uncertain. From germline, CDR1 is DFQATT and CDR2 SNEGSKA (reference sequence). This CDR3 is 13 amino acids long. Trimming stripped 5 bases from V and 0 bases from J, with 8 bases between. The DNA of the CDR3 is TGCAGTGCTCGACCCTCCTCCTACAATGAGCAGTTCTTC. Its protein is CSARPSSYNEQFF.

This clonotype was observed at least ten times. V usage is TRBV7-9 and J usage is TRBJ1-1; no firm D call. Per the germline V gene, CDR1 is SEHNR and CDR2 is FQNEAQ (reference sequence). The CDR3 is 13 amino acids. Trimming shortened V by 6 bases and J by 1 base, and 9 bases separated the two germline ends. CDR3 DNA: TGTGCCAGCAGTTTGGACCCGAACACTGAAGCTTTCTTT. This translates into CASSLDPNTEAFF.

The chain couples TRBV24-1 to TRBJ1-2; 9 nucleotides agree with TRBD1. Germline V gives CDR1 KGHDR, CDR2 SFDVKD. This CDR3 is 14 amino acids long. Trimming took 1 base from V and 6 from J; bases not matched to a gene: 2. Here the CDR3 reads CATSDFRDRDGYTF. CDR3 sequence (DNA): TGTGCCACCAGTGATTTCCGGGACAGGGATGGCTACACCTTC.

The chain is built from TRBV13 and TRBJ1-6; D is unresolved. The germline gives CDR1 PRHDT, CDR2 FYEKMQ (reference sequence). Deletions cut 5 bases from V and 7 bases from J, with 9 bases between. The CDR3 totals 13 residues. CDR3 residues: CASSPRVNSPLHF. The CDR3 DNA is TGTGCCAGCAGCCCCCGGGTCAATTCACCCCTCCACTTT.

This clonotype was detected a few times. The V and J genes are TRBV29-1 and TRBJ2-5, with D uncertain. CDR3 length: 15 amino acids. Trimming pared 0 bases from V and 3 bases from J, leaving 14 bases between. Germline CDR1 and CDR2: SQVTM and ANQGSEA. The CDR3 reads CSVEDRVLTKETQYF. In nucleotides, the CDR3 is TGCAGCGTTGAAGATCGCGTTCTAACTAAAGAGACCCAGTACTTC.

This clonotype has just a few counts. The chain is built from TRBV7-2 and TRBJ2-5; 8 positions match TRBD2. The J call may be faulty, since TRBJ2-1 better matches the DNA end. Germline V gives CDR1 SGHTA, CDR2 FQGNSA. The CDR3 has 16 amino acids. The CDR3 sequence is CASSSAGTSPRNEQFF. The CDR3, as DNA: TGTGCCAGCAGCTCCGCCGGGACTAGTCCACGAAATGAGCAGTTCTTC.

The chain uses TRBV12-3 or TRBV12-4 and TRBJ1-1; 7 positions agree with TRBD1. The length of the CDR3 is 15 residues. Trimming removed 0 bases from V and 0 bases from J; junction bases left unmatched: 1. The CDR3 reads CASSLAGGLNTEAFF. Here the CDR3 DNA reads TGTGCCAGCAGTTTAGCAGGGGGCCTGAACACTGAAGCTTTCTTT.

This clonotype was observed a handful of times. The CDR3 spells CASSPTTMIGDTQYF. CDR3 coding DNA: TGCGCCAGCAGCCCGACTACAATGATCGGGGATACGCAGTATTTT. The chain carries TRBV10-2 and TRBJ2-3; D is perhaps TRBD2 (5 bases). V was trimmed by 6 bases and J by 6 bases, leaving 19 bases between them. Germline V gene lookup returns CDR1 WSHSY and CDR2 SAAADI. The CDR3 has 15 residues.